This TCR beta chain comes out of a study of T cell responses to AZD1222 COVID-19 vaccine (dated by TCRdb to the early 2020s). In the study overall: AZD1222 recipients with second doses at about 4 weeks or about 12 weeks were pooled, because spike-specific TCR depth and breadth did not differ between schedules. A total of about 240 trial participants underwent TCR sequencing, of whom roughly 210 received two doses of AZD1222 and some 25 received two doses of the MenACWY control vaccine. Trial participants were enrolled into age subgroups of 18-55, 56-69 and 70-plus years, which contained around 150, 29 and 61 TCR-sequenced participants, respectively.

This sample's time point label indicates: baseline before first vaccination. The vaccinee samples were drawn from two UK trials, COV001 and COV002, one of which was a single-blind randomized controlled phase 2/3 trial testing AZD1222 (ChAdOx1 nCoV-19) in healthy adults. For TCRbeta chain sequencing, PBMC samples were collected from trial participants at day 0 and at day 28 after the second dose. Overall study outcomes, separate from this receptor: Only five to seven AZD1222 recipients were SARS-CoV-2 seropositive at baseline, limiting conclusions about previously exposed vaccinees. No day 14 peak-response samples were available, so repertoires were characterized only after the peak T cell response. Most participants were white British and females outnumbered males, and the authors suggested that clonal diversity may have been underestimated. Vaccine-associated CD4 TCRs spanned the whole spike protein, with dominant responses in regions 160-218 and 743-854. In the small 56-69-year group, the increase in depth fell short of significance, most likely because of low power. After two AZD1222 doses, spike-specific TCR breadth and depth were significantly higher than at day 0 and than in MenACWY recipients. Reportedly, close to half of the unique spike-specific TCRs recognized epitopes lying outside the regions that are mutated in the B.1.351 and B.1.1.7 variants.

Of note for this clone: The clone's antigen remains unknown. No qualities accompany the bases; no much larger clone lies one base away.

The CDR3 regions of human TCRbeta chains were analyzed by immunosequencing. As for the original processing: TCRs in the repertoires were compared against a reference library of SARS-CoV-2-specific TCRs that had been generated with the MIRA antigen-specificity platform. Breadth was defined as the fraction of unique TCRs that were SARS-CoV-2-associated. Depth was defined as the fraction of total T cells that were SARS-CoV-2-associated. Using the MIRA data, each spike-specific TCR was assigned both to the spike region to which the TCR was reactive and to a CD4 or CD8 class. Log10-transformed breadth and depth values were compared by one-way ANOVA with Sidak's multiple comparisons tests. As stored in TCRdb, this immuneACCESS dataset retains in-frame rearrangements with V and J assigned. A fraction of the clones does not appear; measured against another copy, unresolved V genes explain less than half of the discrepancy, and the remainder lacks a known reason. Clonal size and the V and J genes are those of that table, whereas D and trimming came from the DNA. This sample is represented by around 100,000 clones; 90% of them were singletons. The top ten hold 1% to 1.5% of the sample.

V trim: 1 base; J trim: 7 bases; unmatched bases: 4. According to the germline V gene (reference sequence), CDR1 reads LNHDA and CDR2 reads SQIVND. Counted from cysteine to phenylalanine, this CDR3 has 15 amino acids. Only the CDR3 portion is preserved as DNA: 45 bases, with reading frame beginning at the first base. Recombination joined TRBV19 with TRBJ1-6, with 7 bases matching TRBD1. Material: peripheral blood, obtained on day 0 of AZD1222 vaccination. This TCR was recovered from an adult in good health. The DNA is TGTGCCAGTAGTATAGCGCCGGGACAGAATTCACCCCTCCACTTT. Its protein product is CASSIAPGQNSPLHF.